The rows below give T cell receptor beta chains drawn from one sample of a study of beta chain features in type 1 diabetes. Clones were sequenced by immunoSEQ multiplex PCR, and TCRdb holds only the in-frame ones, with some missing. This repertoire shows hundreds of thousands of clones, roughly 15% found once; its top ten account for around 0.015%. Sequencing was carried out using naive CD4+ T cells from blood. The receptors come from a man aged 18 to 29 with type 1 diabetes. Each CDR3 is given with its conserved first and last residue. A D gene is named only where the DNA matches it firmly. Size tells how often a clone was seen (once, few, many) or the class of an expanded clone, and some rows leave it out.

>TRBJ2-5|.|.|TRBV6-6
CASSFRASQETQYF
TGTGCCAGCAGTTTCCGTGCGAGTCAAGAGACCCAGTACTTC
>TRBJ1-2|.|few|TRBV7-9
CASSLGAVDYGYTF
TGTGCCAGCAGCTTAGGGGCCGTGGACTATGGCTACACCTTC
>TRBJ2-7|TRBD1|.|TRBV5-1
CASSPRPGGSYEQYF
TGCGCCAGCAGCCCCCGTCCAGGGGGCTCCTACGAGCAGTACTTC
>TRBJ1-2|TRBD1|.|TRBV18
CASSPDRAYGYTF
TGTGCCAGCTCACCTGACAGGGCCTATGGCTACACCTTC
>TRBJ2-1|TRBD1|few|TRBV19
CASSIWQGVRNEQFF
TGTGCCAGTAGTATTTGGCAGGGGGTCCGGAATGAGCAGTTCTTC
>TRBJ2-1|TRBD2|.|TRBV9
CASSVRLADSYNEQFF
TGTGCCAGCAGCGTCCGGCTAGCGGACTCCTACAATGAGCAGTTCTTC
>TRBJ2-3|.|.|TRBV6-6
CASSPKMITDTQYF
TGTGCCAGCAGTCCTAAGATGATCACAGATACGCAGTATTTT
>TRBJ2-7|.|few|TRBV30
CAWADSYEQYF
TGTGCCTGGGCGGACTCCTACGAGCAGTACTTC
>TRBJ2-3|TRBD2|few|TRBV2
CASSVAGGRTDTQYF
TGTGCCAGCAGCGTAGCGGGGGGGCGGACAGATACGCAGTATTTT
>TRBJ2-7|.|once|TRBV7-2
CASSFRSGEQYF
TGTGCCAGCAGCTTTAGATCGGGCGAGCAGTACTTC
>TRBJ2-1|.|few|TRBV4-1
CASSQDRGLASPTYNEQFF
TGCGCCAGCAGCCAAGATCGAGGGTTAGCGAGTCCTACCTACAATGAGCAGTTCTTC
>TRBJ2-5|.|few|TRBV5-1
CASSYGTLAPETQYF
TGCGCCAGCAGCTACGGGACTCTAGCGCCGGAGACCCAGTACTTC
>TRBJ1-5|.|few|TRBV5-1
CAITPRQPQHF
TGCGCAATCACCCCCCGGCAGCCCCAGCATTTT
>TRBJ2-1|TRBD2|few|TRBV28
CASSPAGGPYNEQFF
TGTGCCAGCAGCCCAGCGGGGGGACCCTACAATGAGCAGTTCTTC
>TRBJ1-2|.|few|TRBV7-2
CASSLFANYGYTF
TGTGCCAGCAGCTTATTCGCTAACTATGGCTACACCTTC
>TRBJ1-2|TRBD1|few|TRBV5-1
CASSLPDRPTNYGYTF
TGCGCCAGCAGCCTCCCGGACAGGCCAACTAACTATGGCTACACCTTC
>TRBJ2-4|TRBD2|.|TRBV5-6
CASSPTWTSGLAKNIQYF
TGTGCCAGCAGCCCGACCTGGACTAGCGGTCTAGCCAAAAACATTCAGTACTTC
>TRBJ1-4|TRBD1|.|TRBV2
CASSAGGEGKLFF
TGTGCCAGCAGTGCAGGGGGCGAAGGAAAACTGTTTTTT
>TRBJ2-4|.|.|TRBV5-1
CASSLGEKLAKNIQYF
TGCGCCAGCAGCTTGGGGGAGAAGTTAGCCAAAAACATTCAGTACTTC
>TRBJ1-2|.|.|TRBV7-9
CASRYGDYGYTF
TGTGCCAGCAGATACGGAGACTATGGCTACACCTTC
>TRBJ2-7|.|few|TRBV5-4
CASSLGAYEQYF
TGTGCCAGCAGCTTGGGCGCCTACGAGCAGTACTTC
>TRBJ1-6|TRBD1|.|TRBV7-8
CASSLVAGTGGSPLHF
TGTGCCAGCAGCCTCGTTGCCGGGACAGGGGGGTCACCCCTCCACTTT
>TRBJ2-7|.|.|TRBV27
CASRIRGLLSYEQYF
TGTGCCAGCAGAATCAGGGGTCTCCTATCCTACGAGCAGTACTTC
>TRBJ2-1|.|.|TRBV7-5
CARSFGQGAWEQFF
.
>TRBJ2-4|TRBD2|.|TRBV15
CATSTLILAGKNIQYF
TGTGCCACCAGCACATTAATTCTAGCGGGGAAAAACATTCAGTACTTC
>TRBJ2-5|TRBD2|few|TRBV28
CASSSGLAGGTETQYF
TGTGCCAGCAGTTCGGGACTAGCGGGAGGTACGGAGACCCAGTACTTC
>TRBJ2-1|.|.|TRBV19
CASSIDRVSKEQFF
TGTGCCAGTAGTATAGATCGGGTTTCAAAAGAGCAGTTCTTC
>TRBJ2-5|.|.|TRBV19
CASSQEKETQYF
TGTGCCAGTAGTCAAGAGAAAGAGACCCAGTACTTC
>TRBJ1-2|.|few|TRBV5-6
CASSLARTANYGYTF
TGTGCCAGCAGCTTGGCACGGACAGCTAACTATGGCTACACCTTC
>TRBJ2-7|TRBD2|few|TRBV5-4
CASSLRLAGTYEQYF
TGTGCCAGCAGCTTGAGACTAGCGGGAACCTACGAGCAGTACTTC
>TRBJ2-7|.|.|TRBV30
CAWSQPTGVTYEQYF
TGTGCCTGGAGCCAACCCACAGGTGTTACCTACGAGCAGTACTTC
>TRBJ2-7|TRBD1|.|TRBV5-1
CASSGGQTHLGEQYF
TGCGCCAGCAGCGGGGGACAGACGCACCTCGGCGAGCAGTACTTC
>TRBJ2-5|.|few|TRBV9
CASSVAAHREETQYF
TGTGCCAGCAGCGTAGCGGCCCACAGGGAAGAGACCCAGTACTTC
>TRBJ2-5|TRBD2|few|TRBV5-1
CASSWGTSGGQETQYF
TGCGCCAGCAGCTGGGGGACTAGCGGGGGGCAAGAGACCCAGTACTTC
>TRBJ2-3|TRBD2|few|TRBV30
CAWNADPLAGGRSDTQYF
TGTGCCTGGAACGCCGACCCACTAGCGGGAGGGCGGTCGGATACGCAGTATTTT
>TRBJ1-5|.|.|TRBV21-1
CASSKFQGMQPQHF
TGTGCCAGCAGCAAATTCCAGGGAATGCAGCCCCAGCATTTT
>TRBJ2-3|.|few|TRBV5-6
CASSLSGARTQYF
TGTGCCAGCAGCTTATCAGGGGCGAGAACGCAGTATTTT
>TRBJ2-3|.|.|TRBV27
CAAKAGANTDTQYF
TGTGCCGCGAAGGCGGGGGCCAACACAGATACGCAGTATTTT
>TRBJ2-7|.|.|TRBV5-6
CASSYTRAYEQYF
TGTGCCAGCAGCTACACCAGGGCCTACGAGCAGTACTTC
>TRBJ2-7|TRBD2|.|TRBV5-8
CASTSTRRGAPYEQYF
TGTGCCAGCACCTCGACCCGGCGGGGGGCCCCCTACGAGCAGTACTTC
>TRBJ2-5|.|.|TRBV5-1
CASSLGDFQETQYF
TGCGCCAGCAGCCTGGGGGACTTCCAAGAGACCCAGTACTTC
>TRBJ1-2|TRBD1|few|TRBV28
CASSLGQAASGYTF
TGTGCCAGCAGTCTCGGACAGGCCGCGTCGGGCTACACCTTC
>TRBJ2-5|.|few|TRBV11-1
CASSLGTEQETQYF
TGTGCCAGCAGCTTAGGGACAGAACAAGAGACCCAGTACTTC
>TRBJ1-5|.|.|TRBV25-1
CASSESGGGQPQHF
TGTGCCAGCAGTGAATCTGGGGGCGGACAGCCCCAGCATTTT
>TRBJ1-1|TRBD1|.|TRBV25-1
CASRLDRVGAEAFF
TGTGCCAGCAGACTCGACAGGGTTGGCGCTGAAGCTTTCTTT
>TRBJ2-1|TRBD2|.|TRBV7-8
CASSFLAGDEQFF
TGTGCCAGCAGCTTTTTAGCGGGCGATGAGCAGTTCTTC
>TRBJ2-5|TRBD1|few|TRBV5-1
CASSLDRGQGETQYF
TGCGCCAGCAGCTTAGACAGGGGCCAAGGAGAGACCCAGTACTTC
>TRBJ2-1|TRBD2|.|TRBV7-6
CASSRTSGNEQFF
TGTGCCAGCAGCCGGACTAGCGGCAATGAGCAGTTCTTC
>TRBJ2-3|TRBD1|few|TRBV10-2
CASSTRGTGATDTQYF
TGCGCCAGCAGTACAAGGGGGACAGGGGCGACAGATACGCAGTATTTT
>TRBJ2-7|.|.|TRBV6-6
CASSGAAISYEQYF
TGTGCCAGCAGTGGAGCGGCGATCTCCTACGAGCAGTACTTC
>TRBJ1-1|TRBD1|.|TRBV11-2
CASSLNRGKGFF
TGTGCCAGCAGCTTAAACAGGGGGAAAGGTTTCTTT
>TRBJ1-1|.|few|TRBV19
CASSDPGMNTEAFF
TGTGCCAGTAGCGATCCGGGAATGAACACTGAAGCTTTCTTT
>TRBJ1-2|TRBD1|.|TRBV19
CASSSKTGTGSRDGYTF
TGTGCCAGTAGTTCTAAGACCGGGACAGGTTCCAGGGATGGCTACACCTTC